The present TCR beta chain was sequenced within a study of vaccination and CD4 T cells after COVID-19 (dated 2022 in TCRdb). For the wider study: Convalescent patients had a positive SARS-CoV-2 result on nasal swab PCR, and of these patients, nine had mild disease and one had severe disease. Six males and four females were included in the convalescent cohort, with two Hispanic individuals, seven Caucasians, two Asians and one multiracial person represented. Participants received two doses of either the Pfizer-BioNTech BNT162b2 vaccine (n=8) or the Moderna mRNA-1273 vaccine (n=2). Post-COVID blood samples from convalescent patients were collected a median of roughly 100 days after diagnosis, with a range of 35 to 161 days. The time from the second vaccine dose to post-vaccine blood sampling had a median of approximately 72 days and ranged from roughly 12 to 250 days. Overlapping spike peptide pools from SARS-CoV-2 and from the common cold coronaviruses HCoV-NL63, HCoV-OC43 and HCoV-229E were used as culture stimuli. As controls, cultures received a CEFX viral epitope pool (the positive control), an HIV-1 Nef peptide pool (the negative control), or no peptide at all. In around 9 COVID-19 convalescent patients and a few infection-naive healthy vaccine recipients, researchers compared the spike-specific CD4+ TCR repertoire from before mRNA vaccination with the repertoire from after.

V lost 3 bases and J lost 4 bases; the stretch between them is 11 bases long. Counted from cysteine to phenylalanine, this CDR3 has 13 amino acids. Just CDR3 DNA is preserved here, 39 bases in frame from base 1. From the germline V gene (reference sequence), CDR1 is DFQATT and CDR2 is SNEGSKA. What the work shows at the level of the full study, not this receptor alone: The median count of SARS-CoV-2-reactive clonotypes went up from 20 to 25 after infection to around 38 after vaccination, although the change was not significant. The study included relatively few convalescent patients and did not analyze early timepoints after natural infection. In convalescent patients, a median about 86% of post-vaccine SARS-CoV-2-reactive clones were detected only after vaccination, and vaccine-specific priming was suggested by this finding. Of the vaccine-specific clones in convalescent patients, 304 of 307, or nearly all, reacted only to SARS-CoV-2 spike and did not cross-react with common cold coronaviruses.

This specimen's treatment or condition label, interpreted: approximately nine-day PBMC culture with coronavirus spike peptide pools or control peptides (ViraFEST assay). The ViraFEST assay was used in the study, in which antigen-specific T cells were expanded with peptide pools and expanded clonotypes were subsequently identified by TCR sequencing. The convalescent patients' positive SARS-CoV-2 PCR tests were from March to December 2020, which was before the Alpha, Beta and Delta variants emerged in the United States. PBMCs were cultured at approximately 2 million per well in IMDM supplemented with roughly 5.2% human AB serum and 8 to 10 IU/ml IL-2, with roughly 10 ug/ml peptide pools added. Half of the culture medium was replaced with fresh IL-2-containing medium on days 3 and 7. After less than 12 days of culture, CD4+ T cells were isolated by negative selection using the EasySep CD4+ T cell isolation kit. PBMCs were separated from whole blood using Ficoll-Paque Plus gradient centrifugation and then either used fresh or cryopreserved at -140C. Culture conditions were generally each tested in triplicate wells.

Receptor amplification or capture employed PCR. DNA from cultured CD4+ T cells underwent TCR sequencing with the Oncomine TCR Beta short-read assay at the Johns Hopkins FTIC core. The QIAamp micro DNA kit was used to extract genomic DNA from the cultured CD4+ T cells. The Oncomine TCR Beta libraries from cultured CD4+ T cells were pooled using unique dual indexes and then sequenced on an Illumina iSeq 100. For the original study's pipeline: Non-productive sequences were removed, and CDR3s that did not start with C, did not end with F or W, or were shorter than 7 amino acids were discarded. The MANAFEST web application identified antigen-specific clonotypes by comparing peptide-stimulated wells against reference wells and other culture wells. An FDR below 0.05, an odds ratio above 5, and a productive frequency above 0.1% in at least two of three replicate wells were required for clones to be considered positive. A clonotype was classed as cross-reactive if the clonotype showed significant expansion both in SARS-CoV-2 spike wells and in at least one common cold coronavirus spike condition. CDR3 homology was assessed with Levenshtein distances (stringdist) and unrooted phylogenetic trees (ape) in R version 3.6.1. The public reads were reanalyzed by TCRdb: fastp trimming at Q25, MiXCR alignment, in-frame beta chains only. When rows share a CDR3 protein, they turn into one entry using the most common DNA and genes. These V and J calls derive from TCRdb rather than the authors' analysis. The sample records about 15,000 distinct CDR3 sequences, roughly 43% of which are singletons. The ten largest clones take up 5.7% of the sample.

This clonotype was seen more than once but under ten times. Its antigen specificity is not known. Base qualities are missing; no much larger clone stands one base away. Sequencing used CD4+ T cells from blood, cultured in vitro, obtained before SARS-CoV-2 vaccination. The sequence links TRBV20-1 to TRBJ2-3; the D gene assignment is ambiguous. This TCR derives from a human donor who had recovered from COVID-19. The sequenced DNA: TGCAGTGCTAGTGACGACACTTCAGATACGCAGTATTTT. This yields the protein CSASDDTSDTQYF.